The next 8 T cell receptor beta chains were all read from a single sample in a study of cytomegalovirus exposure and HLA in healthy donors. The PCR was carried out with 60 Vbeta primers and 13 Jbeta primers. Repertoires were generated with immunoSEQ multiplex PCR, while TCRdb's copy carries only in-frame clones and drops some. This table has 140,000 or so clones, over 65% appearing once. The sequencing input was PBMCs. The source is a female donor in good health and CMV-seronegative.

The sample holds one count of this clone. The rearrangement joins TRBV28 to TRBJ1-4; weak D call: TRBD1 (5 bases). The CDR3 runs 17 residues. V shed 5 bases and J shed 7 bases, with 23 bases lying between them. The germline gives CDR1 MDHEN, CDR2 SYDVKM. The CDR3 bases are TGTGCCAGCAGTCGACCTCCTCCGGCAGGGATAAGTGAAAAACTGTTTTTT. Its translation is CASSRPPPAGISEKLFF. Combining the CDR3 with reference TRBV28 and TRBJ1-4 gives the whole variable domain DVKVTQSSRYLVKRTGEKVFLECVQDMDHENMFWYRQDPGLGLRLIYFSYDVKMKEKGDIPEGYSVSREKKERFSLILESASTNQTSMYLCASSRPPPAGISEKLFFGSGTQLSVL.

The chain joins TRBV27 to TRBJ2-3; D may be TRBD2 (6 bases). Germline CDR1 is MNHEY and CDR2 is SMNVEV (reference sequence). The CDR3 sequence is 17 residues long. V lost 3 bases and J lost 0, with 16 bases in between. In DNA, the CDR3 is TGTGCCAGCAGTTTCTGGGGTCGGGGGACTAGCACAGATACGCAGTATTTT. It specifies CASSFWGRGTSTDTQYF.

The gene calls are TRBV27 and TRBJ2-7, with 10 positions matching TRBD1. Looked up from germline, CDR1 is MNHEY and CDR2 is SMNVEV (reference sequence). CDR3 size: 14 residues. The V and J ends lost 5 bases and 4 bases, in that order; junction bases with no gene match: 5. This CDR3 is CASSLGTGAYEQYF. The CDR3 DNA is TGTGCCAGCAGTCTCGGGACAGGGGCTTACGAGCAGTACTTC.

This clone was seen only a few times. The rearrangement joins TRBV5-6 to TRBJ1-1; D is unclear. The CDR3 consists of 15 residues. The germline CDR1 and CDR2 sequences are SGHDT and YYEEEE. Trimming pared 4 bases from V and 2 bases from J, leaving 15 bases between. The CDR3 loop reads CASSLTGDFNTEAFF. Here the CDR3 DNA reads TGTGCCAGCAGCCTCACGGGTGACTTCAACACTGAAGCTTTCTTT.

The chain has TRBV6-6 and TRBJ1-2, with TRBD1 matching 9 bases. Germline V CDR1 and CDR2: MNHNY, SVGAGI (reference sequence). The CDR3 totals 13 residues. Trimming at V came to 2 bases and at J to 8 bases, leaving 3 bases not matched to a gene. The CDR3 nucleotides read TGTGCCAGCAGTTACGGGGACAGGGACGGCTACACCTTC. Protein sequence: CASSYGDRDGYTF.

This chain connects TRBV7-8 to TRBJ1-2, with TRBD1 matching 9 bases. Germline-derived CDR1 and CDR2 are SGHVS and FQNEAQ. This CDR3 has 15 residues. Germline trimming cut 5 bases from V and 5 bases from J; bases unmatched to any gene: 9. CDR3 sequence (DNA): TGTGCCAGCAGCCCCACCCGGGACAGGGTATATGGCTACACCTTC. Its translation: CASSPTRDRVYGYTF.

The chain uses TRBV5-1 and TRBJ2-2, with a tentative D call TRBD1 (6 bases). The CDR3 sequence is 13 residues long. CDR1 and CDR2 (germline): SGHRS, YFSETQ. V was pared by 10 bases and J by 7 bases, with 17 bases between. The CDR3 sequence is CASLGGDGGELFF. CDR3 in DNA: TGCGCCTCCCTAGGGGGAGATGGCGGGGAGCTGTTTTTT.

In this sample, this clone turned up once. V and J are TRBV27 and TRBJ1-1; 7 nucleotides line up with TRBD1. Losses at the gene ends were 0 bases for V and 7 bases for J; bases not matched to a gene: 2. Germline V gene sequence: CDR1 MNHEY, CDR2 SMNVEV (reference sequence). The CDR3 contains 13 residues. The CDR3 protein is CASSLSRTGEAFF. CDR3 sequence (DNA): TGTGCCAGCAGTTTATCCCGGACAGGTGAAGCTTTCTTT.